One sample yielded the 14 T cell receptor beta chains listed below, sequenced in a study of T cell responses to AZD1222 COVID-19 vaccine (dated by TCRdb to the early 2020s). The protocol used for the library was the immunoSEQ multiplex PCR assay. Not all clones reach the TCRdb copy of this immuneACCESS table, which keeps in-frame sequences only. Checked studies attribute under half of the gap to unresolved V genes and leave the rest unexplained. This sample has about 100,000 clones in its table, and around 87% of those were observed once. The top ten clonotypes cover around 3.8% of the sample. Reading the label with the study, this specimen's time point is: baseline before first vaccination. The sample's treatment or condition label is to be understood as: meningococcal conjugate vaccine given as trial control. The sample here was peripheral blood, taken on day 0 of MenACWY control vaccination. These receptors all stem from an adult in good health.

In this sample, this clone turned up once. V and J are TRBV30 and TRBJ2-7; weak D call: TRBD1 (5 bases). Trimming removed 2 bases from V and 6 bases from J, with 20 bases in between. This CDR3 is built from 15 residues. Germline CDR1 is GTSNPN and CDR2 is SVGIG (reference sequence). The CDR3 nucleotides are TGTGCCTGGAGTCTCCTCGGCAGGGAAAGGCGCGAGCAGTACTTC. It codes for CAWSLLGRERREQYF.

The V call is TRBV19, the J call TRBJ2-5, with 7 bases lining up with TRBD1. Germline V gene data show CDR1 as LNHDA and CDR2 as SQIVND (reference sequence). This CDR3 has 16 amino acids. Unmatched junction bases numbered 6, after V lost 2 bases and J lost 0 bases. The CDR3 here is CASSIKGTANQETQYF. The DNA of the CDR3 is TGTGCCAGTAGTATAAAGGGGACAGCAAACCAAGAGACCCAGTACTTC.

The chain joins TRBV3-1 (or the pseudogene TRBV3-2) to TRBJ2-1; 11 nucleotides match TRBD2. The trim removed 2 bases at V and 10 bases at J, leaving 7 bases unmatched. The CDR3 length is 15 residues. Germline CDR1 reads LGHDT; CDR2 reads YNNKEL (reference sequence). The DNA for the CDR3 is TGTGCCAGCAGCCAATTTAGCGGGGGGGCAGGGGAGCAGTTCTTC. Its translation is CASSQFSGGAGEQFF.

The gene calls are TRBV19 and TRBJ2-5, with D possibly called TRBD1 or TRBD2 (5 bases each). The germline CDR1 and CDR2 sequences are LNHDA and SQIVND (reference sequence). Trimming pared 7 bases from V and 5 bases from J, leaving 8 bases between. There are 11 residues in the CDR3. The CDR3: CASTEGETQYF. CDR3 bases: TGTGCCAGTACCGAGGGGGAGACCCAGTACTTC.

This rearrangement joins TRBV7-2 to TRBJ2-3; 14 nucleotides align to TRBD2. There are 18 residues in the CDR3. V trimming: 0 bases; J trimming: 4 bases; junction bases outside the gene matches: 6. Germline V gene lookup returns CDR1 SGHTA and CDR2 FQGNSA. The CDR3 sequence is CASSLAGLAGEVADTQYF. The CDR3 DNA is TGTGCCAGCAGCTTAGCGGGACTAGCGGGAGAAGTTGCAGATACGCAGTATTTT.

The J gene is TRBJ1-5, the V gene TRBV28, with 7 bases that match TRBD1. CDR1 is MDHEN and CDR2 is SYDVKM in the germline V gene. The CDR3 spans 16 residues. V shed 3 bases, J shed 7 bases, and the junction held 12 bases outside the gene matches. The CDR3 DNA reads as TGTGCCAGCAGTTTGGACGGCAGGGGGTTTCGGCAGCCCCAGCATTTT. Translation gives CASSLDGRGFRQPQHF.

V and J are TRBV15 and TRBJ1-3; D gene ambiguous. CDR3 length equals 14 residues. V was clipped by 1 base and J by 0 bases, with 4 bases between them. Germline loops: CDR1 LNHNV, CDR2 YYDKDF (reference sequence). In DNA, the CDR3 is TGTGCCACCAGCAGAGCAGCCTCTGGAAACACCATATATTTT. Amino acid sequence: CATSRAASGNTIYF.

The CDR3 region is CASSRTGFTGELFF. CDR3 bases: TGTGCCAGCAGCCGGACAGGGTTCACCGGGGAGCTGTTTTTT. The rearrangement uses TRBV7-2 and TRBJ2-2; 8 bases are a match to TRBD1. Unmatched junction bases numbered 3, after V lost 5 bases and J lost 4 bases. The CDR3 has 14 amino acids. Germline CDR1 is SGHTA and CDR2 is FQGNSA.

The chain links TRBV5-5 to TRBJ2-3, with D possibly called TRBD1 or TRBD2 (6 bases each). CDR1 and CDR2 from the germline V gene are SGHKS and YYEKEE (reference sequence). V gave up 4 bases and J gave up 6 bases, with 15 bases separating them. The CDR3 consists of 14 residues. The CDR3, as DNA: TGTGCCAGCAGCCCGAGCCAGGGGAGGGATACGCAGTATTTT. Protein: CASSPSQGRDTQYF.

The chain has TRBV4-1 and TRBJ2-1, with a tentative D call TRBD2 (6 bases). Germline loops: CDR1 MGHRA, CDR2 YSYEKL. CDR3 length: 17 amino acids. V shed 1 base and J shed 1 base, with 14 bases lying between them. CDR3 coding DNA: TGCGCCAGCAGCCAAGGACCCTTGCGGGATTCCTACAATGAGCAGTTCTTC. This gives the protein CASSQGPLRDSYNEQFF.

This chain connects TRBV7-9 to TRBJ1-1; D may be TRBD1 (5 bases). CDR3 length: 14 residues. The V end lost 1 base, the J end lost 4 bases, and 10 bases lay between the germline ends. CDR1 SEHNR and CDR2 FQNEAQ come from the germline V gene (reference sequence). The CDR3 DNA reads TGTGCCAGCAGCTTAGGGGGGTTGGCCACTGAAGCTTTCTTT. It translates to CASSLGGLATEAFF. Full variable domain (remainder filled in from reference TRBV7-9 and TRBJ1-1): DTGVSQNPRHKITKRGQNVTFRCDPISEHNRLYWYRQTLGQGPEFLTYFQNEAQLEKSRLLSDRFSAERPKGSFSTLEIQRTEQGDSAMYLCASSLGGLATEAFFGQGTRLTVV.

The CDR3 sequence is CASSQKVGGQQFF. For the CDR3, the DNA is TGTGCCAGCAGCCAAAAGGTCGGGGGCCAGCAGTTCTTC. V and J are TRBV7-3 and TRBJ2-1; D could derive from TRBD1 or TRBD2 (6 bases each). Germline V CDR1 and CDR2: SGHTA, FQGTGA. V lost 5 bases and J lost 11, with 16 bases in between. CDR3 length equals 13 residues.

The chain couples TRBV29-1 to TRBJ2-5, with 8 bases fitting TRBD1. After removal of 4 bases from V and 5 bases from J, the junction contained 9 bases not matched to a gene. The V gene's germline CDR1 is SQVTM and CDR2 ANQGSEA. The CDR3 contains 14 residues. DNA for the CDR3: TGCAGCGTTGCCGGGCAGGGGGCTAGGGAGACCCAGTACTTC. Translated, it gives CSVAGQGARETQYF.

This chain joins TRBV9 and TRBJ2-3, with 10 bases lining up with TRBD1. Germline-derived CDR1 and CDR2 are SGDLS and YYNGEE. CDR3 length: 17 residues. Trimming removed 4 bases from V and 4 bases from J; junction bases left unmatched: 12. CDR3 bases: TGTGCCAGCAGCCCGGTCCCGGGACAGGGGTGGTCAGATACGCAGTATTTT. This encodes CASSPVPGQGWSDTQYF.